Listed here is a single T cell receptor beta chain. The sample is drawn from a study of T cell changes during pregnancy in multiple sclerosis. The germline gives CDR1 LNHNV, CDR2 YYDKDF (reference sequence). The CDR3 is 15 amino acids. J lost 6 bases, V lost 3 bases, and 5 bases had no gene match. Generated by immunoSEQ multiplex PCR, the TCRdb table keeps only in-frame clones and is missing some. The data contain some 70,000 clones, about 91% of them singletons. Here the sequenced sample was CD8+ T cells from peripheral blood mononuclear cells, taken before pregnancy. The clonotype originates from a female donor with multiple sclerosis, enrolled in a pregnancy study. The J gene is TRBJ2-2, the V gene TRBV15; 9 bases align to TRBD1. The CDR3 reads CATSSGDRVPGELFF. For the CDR3, the DNA is TGTGCCACCAGCAGTGGGGACAGGGTTCCCGGGGAGCTGTTTTTT.